This TCR beta chain was documented in a study of blood T cell repertoires in COVID-19. Study context: Samples came from the United States, Italy and Spain, spanning acute and convalescent COVID-19.

V dropped 1 base and J dropped 5; count of bases not matched to a gene: 7. Germline V gene data show CDR1 as SGHNT and CDR2 as YENEEA. The CDR3 runs to 16 residues. This clone was seen just once. The assay was immunoSEQ multiplex PCR, and TCRdb's table has in-frame clones only and misses some. The table includes about 140,000 clones, approximately 78% detected once. The source of this sequence is a man in his fifties or sixties who had recovered from COVID-19. This chain connects TRBV11-3 to TRBJ2-3; 9 bases align to TRBD1. Sequencing input: peripheral blood. CDR3 bases: TGTGCCAGCAGCTTAGGCGGAGGACAGGGGATAGATACGCAGTATTTT. Translating it yields CASSLGGGQGIDTQYF.